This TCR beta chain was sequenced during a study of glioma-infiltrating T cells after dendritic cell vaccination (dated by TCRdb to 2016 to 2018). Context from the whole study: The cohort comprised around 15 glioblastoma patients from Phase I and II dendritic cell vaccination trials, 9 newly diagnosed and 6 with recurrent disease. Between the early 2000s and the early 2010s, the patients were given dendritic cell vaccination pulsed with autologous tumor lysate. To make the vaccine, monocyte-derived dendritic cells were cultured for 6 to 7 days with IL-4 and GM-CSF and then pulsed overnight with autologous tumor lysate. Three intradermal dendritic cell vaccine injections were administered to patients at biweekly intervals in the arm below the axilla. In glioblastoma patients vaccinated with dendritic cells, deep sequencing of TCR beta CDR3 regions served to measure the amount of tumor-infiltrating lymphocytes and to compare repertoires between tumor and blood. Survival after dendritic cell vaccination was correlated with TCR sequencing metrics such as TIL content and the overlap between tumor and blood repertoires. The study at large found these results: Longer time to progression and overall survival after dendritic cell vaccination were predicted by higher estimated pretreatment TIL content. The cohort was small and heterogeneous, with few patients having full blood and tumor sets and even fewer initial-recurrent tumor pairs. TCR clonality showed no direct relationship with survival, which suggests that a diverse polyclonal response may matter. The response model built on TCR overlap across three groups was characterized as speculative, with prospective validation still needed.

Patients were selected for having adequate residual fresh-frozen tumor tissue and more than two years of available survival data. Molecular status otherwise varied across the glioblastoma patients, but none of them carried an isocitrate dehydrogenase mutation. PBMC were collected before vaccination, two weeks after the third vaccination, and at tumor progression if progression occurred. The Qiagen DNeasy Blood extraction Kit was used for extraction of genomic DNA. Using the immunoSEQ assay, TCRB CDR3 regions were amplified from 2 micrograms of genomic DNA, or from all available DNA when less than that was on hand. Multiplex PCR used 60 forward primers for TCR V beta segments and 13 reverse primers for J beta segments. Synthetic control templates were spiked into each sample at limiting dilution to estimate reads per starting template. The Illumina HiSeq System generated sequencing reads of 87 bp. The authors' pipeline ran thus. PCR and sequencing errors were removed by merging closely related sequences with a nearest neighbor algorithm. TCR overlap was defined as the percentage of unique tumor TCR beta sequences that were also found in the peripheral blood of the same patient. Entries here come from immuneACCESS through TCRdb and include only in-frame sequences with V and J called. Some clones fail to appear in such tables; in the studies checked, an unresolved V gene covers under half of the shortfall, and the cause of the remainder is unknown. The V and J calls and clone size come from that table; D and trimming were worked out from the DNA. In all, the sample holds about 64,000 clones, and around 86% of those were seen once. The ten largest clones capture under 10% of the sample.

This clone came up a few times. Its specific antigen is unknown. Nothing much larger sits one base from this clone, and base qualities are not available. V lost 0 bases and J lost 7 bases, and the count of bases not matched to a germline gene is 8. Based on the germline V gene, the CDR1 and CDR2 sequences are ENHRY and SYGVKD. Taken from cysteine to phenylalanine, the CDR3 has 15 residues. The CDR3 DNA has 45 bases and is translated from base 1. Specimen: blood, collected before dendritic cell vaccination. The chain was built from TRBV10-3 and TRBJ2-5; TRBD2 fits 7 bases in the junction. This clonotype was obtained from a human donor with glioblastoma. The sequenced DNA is TGTGCCATCAGTGAGTCTACCGCAAGGGAGGGGACCCAGTACTTC. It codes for CAISESTAREGTQYF.